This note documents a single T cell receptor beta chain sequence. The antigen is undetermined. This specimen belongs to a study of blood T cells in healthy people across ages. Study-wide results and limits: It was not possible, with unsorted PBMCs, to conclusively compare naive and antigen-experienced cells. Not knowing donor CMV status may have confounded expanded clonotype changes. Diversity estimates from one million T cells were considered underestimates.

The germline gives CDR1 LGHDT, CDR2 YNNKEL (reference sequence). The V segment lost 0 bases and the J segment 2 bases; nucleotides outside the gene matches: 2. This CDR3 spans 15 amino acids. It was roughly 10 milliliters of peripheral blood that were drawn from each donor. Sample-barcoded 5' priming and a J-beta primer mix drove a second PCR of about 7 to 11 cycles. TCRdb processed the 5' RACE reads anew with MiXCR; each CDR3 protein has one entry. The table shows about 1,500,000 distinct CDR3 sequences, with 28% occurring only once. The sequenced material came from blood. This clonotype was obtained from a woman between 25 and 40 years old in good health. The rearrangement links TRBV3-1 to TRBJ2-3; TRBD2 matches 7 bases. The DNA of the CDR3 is TGTGCCAGCAGCCAAGAACTAGCGATCACAGATACGCAGTATTTT. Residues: CASSQELAITDTQYF.